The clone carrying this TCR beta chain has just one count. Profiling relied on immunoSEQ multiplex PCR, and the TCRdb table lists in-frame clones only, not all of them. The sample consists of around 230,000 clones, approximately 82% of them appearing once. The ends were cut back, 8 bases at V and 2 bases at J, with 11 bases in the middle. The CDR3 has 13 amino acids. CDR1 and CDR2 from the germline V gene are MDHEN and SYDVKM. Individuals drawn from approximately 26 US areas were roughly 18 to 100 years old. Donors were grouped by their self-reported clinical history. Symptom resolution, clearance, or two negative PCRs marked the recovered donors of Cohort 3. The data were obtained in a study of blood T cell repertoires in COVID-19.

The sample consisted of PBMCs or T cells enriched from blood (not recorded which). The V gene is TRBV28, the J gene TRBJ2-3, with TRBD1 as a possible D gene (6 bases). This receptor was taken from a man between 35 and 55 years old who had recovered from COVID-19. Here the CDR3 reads CASLDRVTDTQYF. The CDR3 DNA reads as TGTGCCAGCTTGGACAGAGTCACAGATACGCAGTATTTT.